This T cell receptor (beta chain) was retrieved from a study of CD8+ T cells in alopecia areata. Of note for this clone: Its matching antigen is unknown.

Extracted from the samples, RNA was reverse transcribed into cDNA to serve as the sequencing template. Generated by immunoSEQ multiplex PCR, the TCRdb table keeps only in-frame clones and is missing some. This table holds roughly 140,000 clones, around 62% found once. Sorting from PBMCs produced CD4+ and CD8+ T cells. The study, taken as a whole, reports: It was lesional scalp, especially alopecia totalis/universalis, that showed higher clonality than normal scalp. Scalp repertoires also include resident alphabeta T cells from normal skin. The study found TCR sharing across patients less clear than in mice, possibly for HLA reasons.

Material for sequencing was CD8+ T cells sorted from blood. This receptor was obtained from a human donor in good health.

CDR3 amino acids: CASSEAAPPLNYGYTF. CDR3 sequence (DNA): TGTGCCAGCAGTGAAGCCGCACCCCCCCTTAACTATGGCTACACCTTC. The chain is built from TRBV2 and TRBJ1-2; D remains ambiguous. The germline V gene encodes CDR1 SNHLY and CDR2 FYNNEI. The CDR3 is 16 amino acids. V was cut by 0 bases and J by 1 base, with 12 bases left in between. The whole variable domain, filled in from reference TRBV2 and TRBJ1-2, reads EPEVTQTPSHQVTQMGQEVILRCVPISNHLYFYWYRQILGQKVEFLVSFYNNEISEKSEIFDDQFSVERPDGSNFTLKIRSTKLEDSAMYFCASSEAAPPLNYGYTFGSGTRLTVV.